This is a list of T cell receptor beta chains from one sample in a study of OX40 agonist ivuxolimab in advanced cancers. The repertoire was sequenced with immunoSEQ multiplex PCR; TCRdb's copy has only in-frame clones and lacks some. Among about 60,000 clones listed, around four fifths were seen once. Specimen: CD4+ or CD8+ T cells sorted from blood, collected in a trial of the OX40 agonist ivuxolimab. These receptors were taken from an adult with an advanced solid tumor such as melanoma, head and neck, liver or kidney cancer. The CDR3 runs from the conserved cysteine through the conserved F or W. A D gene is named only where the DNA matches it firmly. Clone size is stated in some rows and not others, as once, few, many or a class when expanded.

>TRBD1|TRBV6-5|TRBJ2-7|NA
TGTGCCAGCAGTTACAGACGGGACAGCCCCTACGAGCAGTACTTC
CASSYRRDSPYEQYF
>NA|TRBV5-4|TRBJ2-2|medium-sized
TGTGCCAGCAGCCCCGGGGGGCAGAACACCGGGGAGCTGTTTTTT
CASSPGGQNTGELFF
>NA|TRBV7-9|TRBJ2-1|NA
TGTGCCAGCAGCTTTGGTGGTGGCGAAAGGAATGAGCAGTTCTTC
CASSFGGGERNEQFF
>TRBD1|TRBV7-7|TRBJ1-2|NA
TGTGCCAGCAGCTTGCACCCCCGGTGGACAGGGCGGAGGGACTATGGCTACACCTTC
CASSLHPRWTGRRDYGYTF
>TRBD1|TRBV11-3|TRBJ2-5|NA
TGTGCCAGCAGCATAAGGACAGGGGAGAAGGAGACCCAGTACTTC
CASSIRTGEKETQYF
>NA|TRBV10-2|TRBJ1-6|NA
TGCGCCAGCAGTACAGGACCCCAGGCCCTCCACTTT
CASSTGPQALHF
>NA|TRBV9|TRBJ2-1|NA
TGTGCCAGCAGCGGACGGGGTGAGCAGTTCTTC
CASSGRGEQFF
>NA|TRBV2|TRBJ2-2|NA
TGTGCCAGCAGCGAGAGTGGTGGTTTCGGGGAGCTGTTTTTT
CASSESGGFGELFF
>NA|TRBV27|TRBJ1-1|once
TGTGCCAGCAGTTTATCGAGCCGGAACACTGAAGCTTTCTTT
CASSLSSRNTEAFF
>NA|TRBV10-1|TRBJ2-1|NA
TGCGCCAGCTCCAGCGCCCTGAGCTCCTACAATGAGCAGTTCTTC
CASSSALSSYNEQFF
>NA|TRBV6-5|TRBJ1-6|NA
TGTGTCAGCAGCCCCGACAGTACCAGGTATTCACCCCTCCACTTT
CVSSPDSTRYSPLHF
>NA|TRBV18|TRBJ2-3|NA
TGTGCCAGCTCACCAGGGGGCGCAGATACGCAGTATTTT
CASSPGGADTQYF
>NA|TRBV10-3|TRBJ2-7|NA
TGTGCCATCCAAAGGGCAGGGCTGTACGAGCAGTACTTC
CAIQRAGLYEQYF
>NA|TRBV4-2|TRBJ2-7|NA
TGTGCCAGCAGCCAAGATGCCACTAGACTCGAGCAGTACTTC
CASSQDATRLEQYF
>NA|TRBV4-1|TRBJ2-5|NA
TGCGCCAGCAGCCGTGGGGGATCAGAGACCCAGTACTTC
CASSRGGSETQYF
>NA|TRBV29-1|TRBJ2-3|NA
TGCAGCGTTGAAGTTGGTACCACAGATACGCAGTATTTT
CSVEVGTTDTQYF
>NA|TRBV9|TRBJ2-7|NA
TGTGCCAGCAGCGGTGACAGCTACTCCTACGAGCAGTACTTC
CASSGDSYSYEQYF
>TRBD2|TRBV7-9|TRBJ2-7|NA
TGTGCCAGCAGCCCCCTATCAACCGGGACTAGCGGGGGGTTCCACGAGCAGTACTTC
CASSPLSTGTSGGFHEQYF
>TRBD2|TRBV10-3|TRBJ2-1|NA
TGTGCCATCAGCCTAGGACTAGCGGGAGGAGGTGAGCAGTTCTTC
CAISLGLAGGGEQFF
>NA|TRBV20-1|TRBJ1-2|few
TGCAGTGCTAGCCCGTTGGATGGCTACACCTTC
CSASPLDGYTF
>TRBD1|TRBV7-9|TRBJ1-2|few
TGTGCCAGCAGCTACCTCGAGGGGGCTGAAGGCTACACCTTC
CASSYLEGAEGYTF
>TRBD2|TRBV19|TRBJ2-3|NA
TGTGCCAGTCGTTCAAGGGGACTAGCGGGAGGGGATCCAGATACGCAGTATTTT
CASRSRGLAGGDPDTQYF
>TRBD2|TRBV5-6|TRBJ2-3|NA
TGTGCCAGCAGCTTGGTTGCGGGGGGTAGCACAGATACGCAGTATTTT
CASSLVAGGSTDTQYF
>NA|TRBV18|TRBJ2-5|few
TGTGCCAGCTCACCCCAAGAGACCCAGTACTTC
CASSPQETQYF
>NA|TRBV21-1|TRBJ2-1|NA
TGTGCCAGCAGCACAAGGGGGCTACAGCGGGGGTACAATGAGCAGTTCTTC
CASSTRGLQRGYNEQFF
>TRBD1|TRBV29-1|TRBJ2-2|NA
TGCAGCGCCGGGACAGGGGTGGCCGGGGAGCTGTTTTTT
CSAGTGVAGELFF
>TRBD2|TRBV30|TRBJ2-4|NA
TGTGCCTGTGAGGGGCGGGGGGGAAACATTCAGTACTTC
CACEGRGGNIQYF
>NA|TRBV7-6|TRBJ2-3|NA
TGTGCCAGCAGCACGGACGGAACAGATACGCAGTATTTT
CASSTDGTDTQYF
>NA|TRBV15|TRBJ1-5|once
TGTGCCACCAGCAGGGTGGACAGCAATCAGCCCCAGCATTTT
CATSRVDSNQPQHF
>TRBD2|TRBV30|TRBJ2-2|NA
TGTGCCTCGGAGCGGGGGCGAACCGGGGAGCTGTTTTTT
CASERGRTGELFF
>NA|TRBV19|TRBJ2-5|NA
TGTGCCAGTAGTATAGCGGGCGAGCGGGCCCAGTACTTC
CASSIAGERAQYF
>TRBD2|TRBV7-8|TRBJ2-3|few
TGTGCCAGCAGCTTAGTCCCGGGGGGGTTCACAGATACGCAGTATTTT
CASSLVPGGFTDTQYF
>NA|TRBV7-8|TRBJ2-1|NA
TGTGCCAGCAGCTTAGATGGAAATGAGCAGTTCTTC
CASSLDGNEQFF
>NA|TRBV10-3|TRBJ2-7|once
TGTGCCATCACCAAGGCGGGACAGTCCTACGAGCAGTACTTC
CAITKAGQSYEQYF
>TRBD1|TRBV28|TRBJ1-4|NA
TGTGCCAGCAGTTTAATCCCTACAGGGGTGGGTAATGAAAAACTGTTTTTT
CASSLIPTGVGNEKLFF
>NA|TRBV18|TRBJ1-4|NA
TGTGCCAGCTCACATACAAGGTCAACTAATGAAAAACTGTTTTTT
CASSHTRSTNEKLFF
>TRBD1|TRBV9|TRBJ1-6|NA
TGTGCCAGCAGCATAAGACGGGACAGGGGAAATTCACCCCTCCACTTT
CASSIRRDRGNSPLHF
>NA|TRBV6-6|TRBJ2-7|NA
TGTGCCAGCACTTCACCTGGCCGGCCGATCTACGAGCAGTACTTC
CASTSPGRPIYEQYF
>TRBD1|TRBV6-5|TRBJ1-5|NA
TGTGCCAGCAGCGACAGGGTAGGGTATCAGCCCCAGCATTTT
CASSDRVGYQPQHF
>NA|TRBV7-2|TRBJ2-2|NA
TGTGCCAGCAGCTTAACACAGGGTGCCTACACCGGGGAGCTGTTTTTT
CASSLTQGAYTGELFF
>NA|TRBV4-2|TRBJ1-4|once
TGTGCCAGCAGCCAAGAGCCCGGGGGCGGGGAAAAACTGTTTTTT
CASSQEPGGGEKLFF
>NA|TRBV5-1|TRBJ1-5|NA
TGTGCCAGCAGCTTGGTGGGGTACGATCAGCCCCAGCATTTT
CASSLVGYDQPQHF
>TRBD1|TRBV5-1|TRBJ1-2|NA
TGCGCCAGCAGCTTGGAGGGACAGTATGGCTACACCTTC
CASSLEGQYGYTF
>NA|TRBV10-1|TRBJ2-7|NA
TGCGCCAGCAGTGAGGGGCAGGGATACGAGCAGTACTTC
CASSEGQGYEQYF
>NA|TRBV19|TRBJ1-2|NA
TGTGCCAGTAGTATAGAGACTTTTGTGACAGGTGCATCAGATGGCTACACCTTC
CASSIETFVTGASDGYTF